Below, one T cell receptor beta chain is given with its context. The antigen remains undetermined. The record originates from a study of T cells after yellow fever vaccination. CDR1 and CDR2 from the germline V gene are SGDLS and YYNGEE. The V end was cut by 4 bases, the J end by 6 bases, with 13 bases between. This CDR3 is 13 amino acids long. A process of 5'RACE template switching, which added a universal primer site and UMIs, was used to make TCR cDNA. In TCRdb, the 5' RACE reads were re-called with MiXCR into one record per CDR3 protein. This table has about 310,000 distinct CDR3 sequences, roughly 4% appearing once. Study-wide points: Clonotypes appearing in both CD4 and CD8 compartments existed, and their share was small. Peak timing came faster in the weaker secondary response, day 5 versus 15. Post-booster repertoires contained most primary-vaccination clones again (approximately 95% CD4, about 88% CD8).

The sample was PBMCs, taken on the day of the yellow fever booster vaccination. The clonotype was recovered from a man aged 18 to 29 who received the YFV17D yellow fever vaccine. The chain joins TRBV9 to TRBJ1-1; D not certain. CDR3 DNA sequence: TGTGCCAGCAGCACAGAGGGAGACCCTGAAGCTTTCTTT. It is translated as CASSTEGDPEAFF.